The T cell receptor beta chain under discussion was sequenced for a study of T cells expressing NK-cell markers. Study as a whole: Obtained from sorted CD3+CD56+NKG2C+, CD3+CD56+NKG2C- and CD3+CD56-NKG2C+ T cells were the TCR beta repertoires. Study outcomes and limitations: Among several donors, these clonotypes also ranked first in the CD3+CD56-NKG2C+ fraction. More than 5 donors showed dominant NKG2C+ clonotypes comprising roughly 1.0-7.5% of their CD8+ T cells.

Germline assignment: CDR1 SGHTA and CDR2 FQGNSA. CDR3 length: 15 amino acids. With UMIs, 5'RACE template switching was used to make TCR beta cDNA. TCRdb re-called the 5' RACE reads and gives one entry per CDR3 protein, without DNA. The specimen's table records roughly 350,000 distinct CDR3 sequences. Concerning this clonotype itself: Its antigen is currently unknown.

Source material: blood T cells: a sorted CD56 or NKG2C T cell subset, CD4+ or CD8+ T cells, or bulk PBMC T cells (not recorded which). The receptor's source is a man aged 18-69 years in good health. This chain connects TRBV7-2 to TRBJ2-2; the D call from TCRdb, TRBD1, cannot be confirmed without DNA. CDR3 sequence: CASSLAQGGTGELFF.